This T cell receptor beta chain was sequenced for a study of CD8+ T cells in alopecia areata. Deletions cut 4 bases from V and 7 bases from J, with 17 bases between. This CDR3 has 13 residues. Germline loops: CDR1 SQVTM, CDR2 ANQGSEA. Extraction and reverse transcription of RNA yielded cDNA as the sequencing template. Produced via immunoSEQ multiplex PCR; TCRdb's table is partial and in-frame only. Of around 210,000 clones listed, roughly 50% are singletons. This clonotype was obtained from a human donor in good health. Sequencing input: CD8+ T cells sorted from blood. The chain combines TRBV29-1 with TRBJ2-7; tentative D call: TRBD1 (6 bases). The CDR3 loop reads CSVGRGTGREQYF. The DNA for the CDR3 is TGCAGCGTTGGTAGGGGGACGGGGCGGGAGCAGTACTTC.